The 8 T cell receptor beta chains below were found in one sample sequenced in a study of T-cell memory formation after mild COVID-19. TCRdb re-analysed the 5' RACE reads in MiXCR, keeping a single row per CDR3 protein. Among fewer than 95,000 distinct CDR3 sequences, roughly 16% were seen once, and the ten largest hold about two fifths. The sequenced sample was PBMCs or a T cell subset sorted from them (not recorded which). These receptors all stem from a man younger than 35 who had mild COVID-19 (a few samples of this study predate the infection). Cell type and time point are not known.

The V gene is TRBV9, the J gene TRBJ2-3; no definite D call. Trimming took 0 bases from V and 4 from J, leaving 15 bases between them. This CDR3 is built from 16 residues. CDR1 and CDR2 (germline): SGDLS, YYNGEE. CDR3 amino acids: CASSVGSRGLSDTQYF. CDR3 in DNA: TGTGCCAGCAGCGTAGGGTCTCGTGGGTTGTCAGATACGCAGTATTTT.

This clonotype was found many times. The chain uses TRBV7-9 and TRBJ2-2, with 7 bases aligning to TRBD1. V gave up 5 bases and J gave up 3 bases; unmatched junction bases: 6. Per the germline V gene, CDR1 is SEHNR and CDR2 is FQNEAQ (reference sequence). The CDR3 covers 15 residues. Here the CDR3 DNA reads TGTGCCAGCAGCCGTTGGACAGGTGACACCGGGGAGCTGTTTTTT. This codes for CASSRWTGDTGELFF.

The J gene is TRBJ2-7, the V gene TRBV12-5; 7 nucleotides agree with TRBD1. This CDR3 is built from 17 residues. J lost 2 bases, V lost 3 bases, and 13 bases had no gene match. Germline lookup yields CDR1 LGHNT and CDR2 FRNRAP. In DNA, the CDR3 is TGTGCTAGTGGTTTTCCGGGTGGGGTTCAGGGGGCCTACGAGCAGTACTTC. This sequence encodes CASGFPGGVQGAYEQYF.

CDR3 bases: TGTGCCAGCAGGTGGGGAACGCGGGCAGATACGCAGTATTTT. Translating it yields CASRWGTRADTQYF. The chain links TRBV28 to TRBJ2-3, with D maybe TRBD2 (5 bases). The CDR3 sequence is 14 residues long. V was trimmed by 6 bases and J by 4 bases, leaving 14 bases between them. The germline CDR1 and CDR2 sequences are MDHEN and SYDVKM.

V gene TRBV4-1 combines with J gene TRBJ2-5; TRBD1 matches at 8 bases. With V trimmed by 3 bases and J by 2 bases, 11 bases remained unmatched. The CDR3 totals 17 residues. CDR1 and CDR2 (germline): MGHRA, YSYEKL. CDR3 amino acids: CASSHAGIGQGQETQYF. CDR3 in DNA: TGCGCCAGCAGCCACGCAGGGATTGGACAGGGACAAGAGACCCAGTACTTC.

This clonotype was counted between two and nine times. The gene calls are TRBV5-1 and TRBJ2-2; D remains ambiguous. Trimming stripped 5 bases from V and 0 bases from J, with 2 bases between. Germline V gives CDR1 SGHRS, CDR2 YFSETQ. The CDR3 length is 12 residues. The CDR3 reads CASRANTGELFF. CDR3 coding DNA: TGCGCCAGCAGGGCGAACACCGGGGAGCTGTTTTTT.

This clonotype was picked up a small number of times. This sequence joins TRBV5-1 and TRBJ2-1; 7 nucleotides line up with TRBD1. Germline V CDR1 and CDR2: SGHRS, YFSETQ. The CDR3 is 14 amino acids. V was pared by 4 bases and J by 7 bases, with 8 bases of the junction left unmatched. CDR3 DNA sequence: TGCGCCAGCAGCCTTCGAGGGGGCTCGAATGAGCAGTTCTTC. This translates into CASSLRGGSNEQFF. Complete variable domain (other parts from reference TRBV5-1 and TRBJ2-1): KAGVTQTPRYLIKTRGQQVTLSCSPISGHRSVSWYQQTPGQGLQFLFEYFSETQRNKGNFPGRFSGRQFSNSRSEMNVSTLELGDSALYLCASSLRGGSNEQFFGPGTRLTVL.

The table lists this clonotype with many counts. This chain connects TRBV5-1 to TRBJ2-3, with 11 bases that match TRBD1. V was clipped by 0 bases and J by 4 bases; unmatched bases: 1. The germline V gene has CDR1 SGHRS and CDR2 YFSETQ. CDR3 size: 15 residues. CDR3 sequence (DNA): TGCGCCAGCAGCTTGGAGGGACAGGGGGCAGATACGCAGTATTTT. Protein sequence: CASSLEGQGADTQYF.